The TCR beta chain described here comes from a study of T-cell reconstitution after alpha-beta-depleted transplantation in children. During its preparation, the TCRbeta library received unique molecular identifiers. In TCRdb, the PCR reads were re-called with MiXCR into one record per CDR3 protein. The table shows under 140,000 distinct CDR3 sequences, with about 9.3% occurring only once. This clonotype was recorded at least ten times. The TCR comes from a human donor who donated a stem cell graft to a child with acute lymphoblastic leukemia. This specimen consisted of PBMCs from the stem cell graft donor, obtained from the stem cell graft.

Here the CDR3 DNA reads TGTGCCAGCATCGGCGGGACGGATTATGGCTACACCTTC. It specifies CASIGGTDYGYTF. V usage is TRBV25-1 and J usage is TRBJ1-2; possible D gene TRBD1, 5 bases. Germline assignment: CDR1 MGHDK and CDR2 SYGVNS. The CDR3 contains 13 residues. V lost 7 bases and J lost 5, with 14 bases in between.